Presented here are 12 T cell receptor beta chains from one specimen sequenced in a study of blood T cells in healthy people across ages. PCR was performed a second time for about 7 to 12 cycles using a sample-barcoded 5' primer and a J-beta primer mix. Via MiXCR, TCRdb re-called the 5' RACE reads, giving one row per CDR3 protein. The sample holds 850,000 to 1,300,000 distinct CDR3 sequences, 40% to 50% seen once. What was sequenced was blood. These receptor sequences come from an older woman in good health.

The genes are TRBV9 and TRBJ1-2, with no clear D. Germline lookup yields CDR1 SGDLS and CDR2 YYNGEE. V was clipped by 7 bases and J by 6 bases, with 7 bases between them. This CDR3 contains 10 residues. CDR3 DNA sequence: TGTGCCAGCTACCGAAATGGCTACACCTTC. It codes for CASYRNGYTF.

The chain combines TRBV2 with TRBJ2-3, with D unresolved. Germline CDR1 reads SNHLY; CDR2 reads FYNNEI. There are 14 residues in the CDR3. With 5 bases removed from V and 2 bases from J, the gap between germline ends came to 11 bases. CDR3 region: CASSPTRTTDTQYF. The CDR3 DNA reads as TGTGCCAGCAGTCCGACACGAACCACAGATACGCAGTATTTT.

Turning to this clonotype: The DNA is left out, because the CDR3 cannot be placed on it with certainty; the CDR3 is given as TCRdb lists it. The chain joins TRBV7-8 to TRBJ2-7; the D call of TRBD2 is as the table states it, not checked on the DNA. The CDR3 is 21 amino acids in total, end residues counted. CDR1 is SGHVS, CDR2 FQNEAQ, per germline. This CDR3 reads CASSFYICSARTSGSLNEQYF.

About this clonotype: Mismatch with germline at one junction end may stem from a read error. The rearrangement links TRBV7-2 to TRBJ1-5; no firm D call. The CDR3 length is 14 residues. Germline V gene sequence: CDR1 SGHTA, CDR2 FQGNSA. For the CDR3, the DNA is TGTGCCAGCAGCTTACGGGGAAACAATCAGTCCCAGCATTTT. Its translation is CASSLRGNNQSQHF.

The chain's CDR3 is CASRGTGANQPQHF. The CDR3 DNA reads TGTGCCAGCAGGGGAACAGGGGCCAATCAGCCCCAGCATTTT. The chain uses TRBV6-1 and TRBJ1-5; 7 bases line up with TRBD1. Germline assignment: CDR1 MNHNS and CDR2 SASEGT. The CDR3 has 14 amino acids. J was trimmed by 3 bases and V by 6 bases; bases with no gene match: 5.

The chain employs TRBV2 and TRBJ2-3; 10 nucleotides line up with TRBD2. The CDR3 consists of 17 residues. The V gene end was trimmed by 3 bases and the J gene end by 2 bases; junction bases not matched to a gene: 8. Germline V gene lookup returns CDR1 SNHLY and CDR2 FYNNEI. The CDR3 loop reads CASSETRLAGITDTQYF. The CDR3 DNA reads as TGTGCCAGCAGTGAGACACGACTAGCGGGTATCACAGATACGCAGTATTTT.

J is TRBJ2-7 and V is TRBV11-2; D possibly corresponds to TRBD2 (6 bases). With 1 base removed from V and 6 bases from J, the gap between germline ends came to 13 bases. Germline assignment: CDR1 SGHAT and CDR2 FQNNGV. This CDR3 is 14 amino acids long. In DNA form, the CDR3 reads TGTGCCAGCAGCTTAGGTGGAGGGAGAGGCGAGCAGTACTTC. The encoded protein is CASSLGGGRGEQYF. Filled out from reference TRBV11-2 and TRBJ2-7, the complete variable domain reads EAGVAQSPRYKIIEKRQSVAFWCNPISGHATLYWYQQILGQGPKLLIQFQNNGVVDDSQLPKDRFSAERLKGVDSTLKIQPAKLEDSAVYLCASSLGGGRGEQYFGPGTRLTVT.

This clonotype was recorded once. This chain joins TRBV4-2 and TRBJ1-2; 7 bases align to TRBD1. The CDR3 loop spans 16 amino acids. The germline V gene has CDR1 LGHNA and CDR2 YNFKEQ. V lost 0 bases, J lost 4 bases, and 8 bases stayed unmatched. CDR3 in amino acids: CASSQDAAGGSYGYTF. The DNA of the CDR3 is TGTGCCAGCAGCCAAGATGCGGCAGGGGGGAGCTATGGCTACACCTTC.

The table lists this clonotype with a few counts. The CDR3 region is CASSPRPGQGFYEQYF. The CDR3 region has the DNA TGCGCCAGCAGCCCCCGGCCGGGACAGGGATTCTACGAGCAGTACTTC. This chain connects TRBV5-1 to TRBJ2-7; 9 bases fit TRBD1. The germline V gene has CDR1 SGHRS and CDR2 YFSETQ. The CDR3 loop spans 16 amino acids. With V trimmed by 4 bases and J by 3 bases, 11 bases remained unmatched. The whole variable domain, filled in from reference TRBV5-1 and TRBJ2-7, reads KAGVTQTPRYLIKTRGQQVTLSCSPISGHRSVSWYQQTPGQGLQFLFEYFSETQRNKGNFPGRFSGRQFSNSRSEMNVSTLELGDSALYLCASSPRPGQGFYEQYFGPGTRLTVT.

This sequence joins TRBV3-1 and TRBJ2-5; 9 bases line up with TRBD2. The CDR3 runs 16 residues. J was trimmed by 2 bases and V by 2 bases; bases with no gene match: 6. Germline loops: CDR1 LGHDT, CDR2 YNNKEL (reference sequence). The CDR3 nucleotides are TGTGCCAGCAGCCAACTAGCGGGATGGAGACAAGAGACCCAGTACTTC. Its protein is CASSQLAGWRQETQYF.

This clonotype has just a few counts. V gene TRBV12-3 or TRBV12-4 combines with J gene TRBJ2-3; D perhaps matches TRBD1 (5 bases). The germline V and J ends were trimmed by 2 bases and 0 bases, with 15 bases remaining between them. CDR3 length: 17 amino acids. Here the CDR3 reads CASSLPYRRGSTDTQYF. The CDR3 region has the DNA TGTGCCAGCAGTTTACCGTACCGTAGGGGTAGCACAGATACGCAGTATTTT.

The table lists this clonotype with many counts. The rearrangement uses TRBV29-1 and TRBJ2-1; maybe TRBD1 (6 bases). V was trimmed by 4 bases and J by 12 bases, leaving 10 bases between them. There are 10 residues in the CDR3. CDR1 is SQVTM and CDR2 is ANQGSEA in the germline V gene. CDR3 DNA sequence: TGCAGCGTTGGGGAACAGGGGCAGTTCTTC. The encoded protein is CSVGEQGQFF.